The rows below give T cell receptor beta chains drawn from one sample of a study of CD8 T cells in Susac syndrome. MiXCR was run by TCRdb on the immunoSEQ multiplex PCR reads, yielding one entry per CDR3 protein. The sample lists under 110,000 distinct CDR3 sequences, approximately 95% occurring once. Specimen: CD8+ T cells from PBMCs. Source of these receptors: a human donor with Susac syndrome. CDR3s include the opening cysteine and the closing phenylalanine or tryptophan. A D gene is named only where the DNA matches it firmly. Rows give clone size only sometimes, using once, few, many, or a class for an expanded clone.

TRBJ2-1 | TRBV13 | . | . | TGTGCCAGCAGCTTAGGAGGGCCCTACAATGAGCAGTTCTTC | CASSLGGPYNEQFF
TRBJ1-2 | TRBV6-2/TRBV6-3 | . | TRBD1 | TGTGCCAGCAGTTACCCCGGACAGGGCTATGGCTACACCTTC | CASSYPGQGYGYTF
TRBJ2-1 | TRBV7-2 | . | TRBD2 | TGTGCCAGCAGCCCGGGACTAGCGGGGGCCCCGGGCTACAATGAGCAGTTCTTC | CASSPGLAGAPGYNEQFF
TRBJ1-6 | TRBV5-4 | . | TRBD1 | TGTGCCAGCAGCTCCCCTCCGGGACAGGGAGATTCACCCCTCCACTTT | CASSSPPGQGDSPLHF
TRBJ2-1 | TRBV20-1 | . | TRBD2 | TGCAGTGCTAGAGATAAACTAGCGGGGGGGTACAATGAGCAGTTCTTC | CSARDKLAGGYNEQFF
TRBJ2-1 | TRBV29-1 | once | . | TGCAGCGTTAGGTTTTACAATGAGCAGTTCTTC | CSVRFYNEQFF
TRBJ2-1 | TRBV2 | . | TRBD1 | TGTGCCAGCGAGGGACAGGGCGGCAATGAGCAGTTCTTC | CASEGQGGNEQFF
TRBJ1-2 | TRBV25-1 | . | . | TGTGCCACCCTCGACCCCCGGCGCGGCTACACCTTC | CATLDPRRGYTF
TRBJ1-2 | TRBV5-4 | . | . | TGTGCCACCCCCGGAGAGGACGGAAAGGATGGCTACACCTTC | CATPGEDGKDGYTF
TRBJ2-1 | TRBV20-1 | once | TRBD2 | TGCAGTGCTAGGCCACTAGCGGGGGGGTGGAATGAGCAGTTCTTC | CSARPLAGGWNEQFF
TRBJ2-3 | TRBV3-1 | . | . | TGTGCCAGCAGCCCTCCGAACACAGATACGCAGTATTTT | CASSPPNTDTQYF
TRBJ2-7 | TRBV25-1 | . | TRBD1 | TGTGCCACCTCATCAGGGGGAACCTACGAGCAGTACTTC | CATSSGGTYEQYF
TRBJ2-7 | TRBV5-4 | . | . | TGTGCCAGCAGCTTGGAATCGACCCCAACCGAGCAGTACTTC | CASSLESTPTEQYF
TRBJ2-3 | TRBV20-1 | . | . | TGCAGTGCTAGTAGCCCCTTGGGACGCGACACAGATACGCAGTATTTT | CSASSPLGRDTDTQYF
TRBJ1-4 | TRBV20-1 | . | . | TGCAGTGCCATCGGGACGGACTCCCTGTTTTTT | CSAIGTDSLFF
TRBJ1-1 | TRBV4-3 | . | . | TGCGCCAGCAGCCAAGATCTTAATCCGGATGAAGCTTTCTTT | CASSQDLNPDEAFF
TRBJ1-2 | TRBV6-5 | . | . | TGTGCCAGCAGTTACTCTGGGGGGCGTCTCGACTATGGCTACACCTTC | CASSYSGGRLDYGYTF
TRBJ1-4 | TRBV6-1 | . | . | TGTGCCACAGGAGAAGTTTTCAATGAAAAACTGTTTTTT | CATGEVFNEKLFF
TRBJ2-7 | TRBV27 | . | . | TGTGCCAGCAGTTTAGGGCTTAGGTACGAGCAGTACTTC | CASSLGLRYEQYF
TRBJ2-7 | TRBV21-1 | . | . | TGTGCCAGCAGCAAACCGCGACTAGCGGACTACGAGCAGTACTTC | CASSKPRLADYEQYF
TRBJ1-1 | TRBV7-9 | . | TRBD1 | TGTGCCAGCAGCTCCCCAGGTGACAGGGCCCCTGAAGCTTTCTTT | CASSSPGDRAPEAFF
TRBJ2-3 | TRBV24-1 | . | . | TGTGCCACCAGTGAGGTAAGGGACGGCACAGATACGCAGTATTTT | CATSEVRDGTDTQYF
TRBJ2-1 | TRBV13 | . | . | TGTGCCAGCAGCTCCGTTGTGGCCGGATACAATGAGCAGTTCTTC | CASSSVVAGYNEQFF
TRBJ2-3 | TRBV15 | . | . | TGTGCCACCAGCAGAGGAGGCCGAAGAGGTTCCACAGATACGCAGTATTTT | CATSRGGRRGSTDTQYF
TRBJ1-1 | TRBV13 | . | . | TGTGCCAGCAGCTTATTGGCGGTTTCGGGAGCTTTCTTT | CASSLLAVSGAFF
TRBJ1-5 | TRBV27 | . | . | TGTGCCAGCAGTCTAGGCCGCTGGACAGCTGGTCAGCCCCAGCATTTT | CASSLGRWTAGQPQHF
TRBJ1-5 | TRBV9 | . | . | TGTGCCAGCAGCTCAGGAGGCAGTCAGCCCCAGCATTTT | CASSSGGSQPQHF
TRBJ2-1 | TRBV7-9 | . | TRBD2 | TGTGCCAGTAGAGGAGCGGGACTAGCGATTGATGAGCAGTTCTTC | CASRGAGLAIDEQFF
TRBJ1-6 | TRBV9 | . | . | TGTGCCAGCAGCCCAATGGGCAGCCCGAGCTCCTATAATTCACCCCTCCACTTT | CASSPMGSPSSYNSPLHF
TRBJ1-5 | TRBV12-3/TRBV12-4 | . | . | TGTGCCAGCAGCGACAGTCACAATCAGCCCCAGCATTTT | CASSDSHNQPQHF
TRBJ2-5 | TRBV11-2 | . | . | TGTGCCAGCAGCCTCACCAACTGGGGGCTCACCGAGACCCAGTACTTC | CASSLTNWGLTETQYF
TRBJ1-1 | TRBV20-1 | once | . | TGCAGTGCTAGAGACCAGGACAGCACTGAAGCTTTCTTT | CSARDQDSTEAFF
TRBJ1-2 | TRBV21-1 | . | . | TGTGCCAGCAGCACCATTTCAACTAACTATGGCTACACCTTC | CASSTISTNYGYTF